These 5 T cell receptor beta chains share one sample of origin, sequenced in a study of shared clonotypes between healthy human individuals. Profiling relied on immunoSEQ multiplex PCR, and the TCRdb table lists in-frame clones only, not all of them. The table has under 750,000 clones, over 60% seen once. Source material: memory CD4+ T cells sorted from blood. Subset defined: CD45RA-negative fraction. Every receptor here comes from a woman aged 30 to 39 in good health.

This chain links TRBV5-1 with TRBJ2-7; 10 positions match TRBD1. Germline loops: CDR1 SGHRS, CDR2 YFSETQ. With 2 bases clipped from V and 5 bases from J, the junction kept 7 bases outside the gene matches. This CDR3 has 15 amino acids. In DNA form, the CDR3 reads TGCGCCAGCAGCTTCGACAGGGGGCGCCGGAACGAGCAGTACTTC. As protein: CASSFDRGRRNEQYF.

V and J are TRBV2 and TRBJ2-3, with D possibly being TRBD2 (6 bases). V was cut by 5 bases and J by 4 bases, with 13 bases left in between. CDR3 size: 14 residues. Germline V gene sequence: CDR1 SNHLY, CDR2 FYNNEI. CDR3 in DNA: TGTGCCAGCAGTCAACTTAGGAGGGCAGATACGCAGTATTTT. Amino acids: CASSQLRRADTQYF.

Details on this clone: The sample carries other DNA sequences with the same CDR3. The chain employs TRBV5-4 and TRBJ1-1; perhaps TRBD1 as D (5 bases). Per the germline V gene, CDR1 is SGHNT and CDR2 is YYREEE (reference sequence). There are 14 residues in the CDR3. V gave up 3 bases and J gave up 1 base, with 10 bases separating them. Here the CDR3 DNA reads TGTGCCAGCAGCTGGGAGGGGCCGAACACTGAAGCTTTCTTT. Encoded protein: CASSWEGPNTEAFF. Together with reference TRBV5-4 and TRBJ1-1, the CDR3 gives the full variable domain: ETGVTQSPTHLIKTRGQQVTLRCSSQSGHNTVSWYQQALGQGPQFIFQYYREEENGRGNFPPRFSGLQFPNYSSELNVNALELDDSALYLCASSWEGPNTEAFFGQGTRLTVV.

The chain joins TRBV2 to TRBJ2-7; D could derive from TRBD1 or TRBD2 (5 bases each). The CDR3 has 14 residues. Germline assignment: CDR1 SNHLY and CDR2 FYNNEI. V dropped 4 bases and J dropped 7 bases, with 17 bases sitting between them. The CDR3 protein is CASSAGQGEQEQYF. In nucleotides, the CDR3 is TGTGCCAGCAGTGCGGGGCAGGGTGAGCAAGAGCAGTACTTC.

The V call is TRBV19, the J call TRBJ2-2, with a possible D match to TRBD1 (5 bases). The CDR3 loop spans 17 amino acids. Germline-derived CDR1 and CDR2 are LNHDA and SQIVND (reference sequence). Trimming took off 6 bases at V and 6 bases at J, with 23 bases between the two ends. The CDR3 bases are TGTGCCAGTAGACCTACCCCCGGGCAGGGTCGCGCCGGGGAGCTGTTTTTT. Residues: CASRPTPGQGRAGELFF.